The 16 T cell receptor beta chains given below trace back to one sample, sequenced in a study of T-cell memory formation after mild COVID-19. TCRdb reprocessed the 5' RACE reads with MiXCR, giving one entry per CDR3 protein. The data show some 150,000 distinct CDR3 sequences, with less than 20% seen just once and approximately 2.3% held by the top ten. The sequenced sample consisted of PBMCs or a T cell subset sorted from them (not recorded which). All receptors derive from an adult woman who had mild COVID-19 (a few samples of this study predate the infection). Cell type and time point are not known.

In this sample, this clonotype turned up a few times. The CDR3 sequence is CSAKRNDRGPYEQYF. In DNA form, the CDR3 reads TGCAGTGCGAAAAGGAACGACAGGGGCCCCTACGAGCAGTACTTC. The genes are TRBV20-1 and TRBJ2-7, with 8 positions matching TRBD1. This CDR3 contains 15 residues. J lost 2 bases, V lost 6 bases, and 12 bases had no gene match. Germline CDR1 is DFQATT and CDR2 is SNEGSKA (reference sequence).

This chain joins TRBV4-2 and TRBJ2-3; 13 bases are a match to TRBD2. The CDR3 consists of 17 residues. Unmatched junction bases numbered 5, after V lost 4 bases and J lost 1 base. Germline lookup yields CDR1 LGHNA and CDR2 YNFKEQ. The chain's CDR3 is CASSPNGLAGGTDTQYF. CDR3 DNA: TGTGCCAGCAGCCCGAACGGACTAGCGGGGGGCACAGATACGCAGTATTTT.

The V and J genes are TRBV7-2 and TRBJ2-2, with D possibly being TRBD2 (6 bases). Trimming pared 3 bases from V and 5 bases from J, leaving 13 bases between. The length of the CDR3 is 15 residues. Germline CDR1 reads SGHTA; CDR2 reads FQGNSA. The DNA for the CDR3 is TGTGCCAGCAGCTTTAGGAGGGGAAAGACCGGGGAGCTGTTTTTT. This gives the protein CASSFRRGKTGELFF.

The chain combines TRBV12-3 or TRBV12-4 with TRBJ2-3; TRBD1 is a possible D gene (7 bases). V shed 6 bases and J shed 1 base, with 17 bases lying between them. The CDR3 extends over 16 amino acids. This CDR3 is CASSFQGGSGTDTQYF. CDR3 sequence (DNA): TGTGCCAGCAGCTTCCAGGGGGGAAGTGGCACAGATACGCAGTATTTT.

This clonotype occurred a few times. The V call is TRBV11-2, the J call TRBJ2-2; D tentatively reads TRBD1 or TRBD2 (5 bases each). The V gene lost 0 bases and the J gene lost 5 bases, with 10 bases spanning the gap. The V gene's germline CDR1 is SGHAT and CDR2 FQNNGV. This CDR3 is built from 15 residues. The CDR3 sequence is CASSLEGRVTGELFF. CDR3 bases: TGTGCCAGCAGCTTAGAGGGACGAGTAACCGGGGAGCTGTTTTTT.

This clonotype was seen more than once but under ten times. V usage is TRBV18 and J usage is TRBJ2-6; 9 bases agree with TRBD2. The CDR3 sequence is 20 residues long. The junction had 11 bases not matched to a gene; V was cut back by 2 bases and J by 0 bases. Germline CDR1 and CDR2: KGHSH and LQKENI. DNA of the CDR3: TGTGCCAGCTCACCAAGACTAGTGACTAGCGGTTCCTCTGGGGCCAACGTCCTGACTTTC. Its protein is CASSPRLVTSGSSGANVLTF.

The chain recombines TRBV20-1 with TRBJ2-5; 9 bases line up with TRBD2. CDR1 DFQATT and CDR2 SNEGSKA come from the germline V gene (reference sequence). Trimming took 1 base from V and 5 from J; bases not matched to a gene: 8. The CDR3 runs to 15 residues. The CDR3 DNA follows: TGCAGTGCTAGAGCACTAGCGGGTCGAGGGGAGACCCAGTACTTC. Its translation: CSARALAGRGETQYF.

V gene TRBV4-3 combines with J gene TRBJ2-2; D possibly corresponds to TRBD1 (6 bases). Trimming took off 0 bases at V and 1 base at J, with 6 bases between the two ends. Germline assignment: CDR1 LGHNA and CDR2 YSLEER. The CDR3 length is 15 residues. For the CDR3, the DNA is TGCGCCAGCAGCCAAGAGGGACAGAACACCGGGGAGCTGTTTTTT. Amino acid sequence: CASSQEGQNTGELFF.

The chain carries TRBV6-6 and TRBJ1-2; 8 nucleotides line up with TRBD1. Germline V CDR1 and CDR2: MNHNY, SVGAGI (reference sequence). The CDR3 totals 15 residues. J was trimmed by 4 bases and V by 6 bases; bases with no gene match: 10. The CDR3 spells CASSFAATGAYGYTF. CDR3 coding DNA: TGTGCCAGCAGCTTCGCAGCGACAGGGGCCTATGGCTACACCTTC.

This clonotype was detected ten times or more. V usage is TRBV2 and J usage is TRBJ2-3; 11 bases line up with TRBD2. The CDR3 has 15 residues. In germline, CDR1 is SNHLY, CDR2 FYNNEI. With 6 bases clipped from V and 1 base from J, the junction kept 3 bases outside the gene matches. The CDR3 nucleotides are TGTGCCAGCAGCCTAGCGGGGGGCGGCACAGATACGCAGTATTTT. Encoded protein: CASSLAGGGTDTQYF. The whole variable domain, filled in from reference TRBV2 and TRBJ2-3, reads EPEVTQTPSHQVTQMGQEVILRCVPISNHLYFYWYRQILGQKVEFLVSFYNNEISEKSEIFDDQFSVERPDGSNFTLKIRSTKLEDSAMYFCASSLAGGGTDTQYFGPGTRLTVL.

The V and J genes are TRBV4-1 and TRBJ2-5; tentative D call: TRBD2 (5 bases). The ends were cut back, 0 bases at V and 5 bases at J, with 19 bases in the middle. Per germline, CDR1 MGHRA and CDR2 YSYEKL. The CDR3 consists of 17 residues. The DNA of the CDR3 is TGCGCCAGCAGCCAAGAAAAGGCCAGCGGAGACATGGAGACCCAGTACTTC. Amino acids: CASSQEKASGDMETQYF.

This clonotype turned up a few times. The chain links TRBV4-3 to TRBJ2-7, with D possibly TRBD2 on 5 matching bases. Trimming cost V 1 base and J 3 bases, with 10 bases left between them. Germline-derived CDR1 and CDR2 are LGHNA and YSLEER. This CDR3 region has 14 residues. This CDR3 reads CASSQVDAGYEQYF. As DNA, the CDR3 is TGCGCCAGCAGCCAAGTGGATGCGGGCTACGAGCAGTACTTC.

The CDR3 reads CASSLSSGRYNEQFF. CDR3 DNA sequence: TGTGCCAGCAGTCTTTCTAGCGGGAGGTACAATGAGCAGTTCTTC. V is TRBV6-4 and J is TRBJ2-1; TRBD2 aligns across 11 bases. With V trimmed by 5 bases and J by 4 bases, 4 bases remained unmatched. Germline V CDR1 and CDR2: MRHNA, SNTAGT. The CDR3 contains 15 residues.

This clonotype was recorded a few times. The rearrangement joins TRBV5-1 to TRBJ2-1, with D possibly called TRBD1 or TRBD2 (7 bases each). CDR3 size: 16 residues. The V end lost 9 bases, the J end lost 6 bases, and 25 bases lay between the germline ends. Germline CDR1 reads SGHRS; CDR2 reads YFSETQ. CDR3 nucleotide sequence: TGCGCCACCAGGGGGTCGGCTAGCGGCGGGGGCAATGAGCAGTTCTTC. Translation gives CATRGSASGGGNEQFF.

This chain connects TRBV5-5 to TRBJ2-1; D is unclear. V shed 1 base and J shed 14 bases, with 10 bases lying between them. Germline V gene sequence: CDR1 SGHKS, CDR2 YYEKEE (reference sequence). This CDR3 region has 11 residues. Here the CDR3 DNA reads TGTGCCAGCAGCTTGATGGTTCTTGAGTTCTTC. Translating it yields CASSLMVLEFF.

This clonotype came up a few times. The chain has TRBV14 and TRBJ2-7, with 9 bases lining up with TRBD2. The CDR3 has 15 amino acids. The germline CDR1 and CDR2 sequences are SGHDN and FVKESK. J was trimmed by 0 bases and V by 5 bases; bases with no gene match: 5. The chain's CDR3 is CASSSNSGSSYEQYF. The CDR3 DNA reads TGTGCCAGCAGCTCCAATAGCGGGAGCTCCTACGAGCAGTACTTC.